A selection of T cell receptor beta chains follows, all from one sample in a study of prognosis after radiotherapy for stage I lung cancer. TCRdb reanalysed the multiplex PCR reads using MiXCR and keeps one entry per CDR3 protein. Counted here are about 12,000 distinct CDR3 sequences, about 51% occurring once; the ten biggest clones make up roughly 20%. This specimen consisted of PBMCs, obtained before or after stereotactic body radiation therapy (not recorded which). These receptors all come from a donor at least 50 years old with non-small cell lung cancer. CDR3s include the opening cysteine and the closing phenylalanine or tryptophan. D genes are given only for firm matches. Size is omitted from some rows. Given values are once, few, many or a class for expanded clones.

j_call clone_size v_call d_call cdr3_aa cdr3_nt
TRBJ1-1 once TRBV19 NA CASSIEGDRSEAFF TGTGCCAGTAGTATAGAGGGCGACAGGTCTGAAGCTTTCTTT
TRBJ1-3 NA TRBV28 TRBD1 CASIGTGGYGNTIYF TGTGCCAGCATTGGGACAGGGGGCTATGGAAACACCATATATTTT
TRBJ2-1 NA TRBV24-1 TRBD1 CATSDLGQGAINEQFF TGTGCCACCAGTGATCTTGGACAGGGGGCGATCAATGAGCAGTTCTTT
TRBJ2-2 medium-sized TRBV4-1 NA CASSRVRGPGSNTGELFF TGCGCCAGCAGCCGCGTCCGCGGACCAGGGTCGAACACCGGGGAGCTGTTTTTT
TRBJ2-1 NA TRBV11-2 NA CASSRSSSYNEQFF TGTGCCAGCAGCCGGAGTAGCTCCTACAATGAGCAGTTCTTC
TRBJ2-1 NA TRBV6-1 NA CASIEMVHGIYNEQFF TGTGCCAGCATTGAAATGGTTCACGGGATCTACAATGAGCAGTTCTTC
TRBJ2-3 many TRBV19 NA CASGIDGGSTDTQYF TGTGCCAGTGGTATAGATGGCGGTAGCACAGATACGCAGTATTTT
TRBJ2-5 medium-sized TRBV19 NA CASSPGRGSRETQYF TGTGCCAGTAGTCCGGGGCGGGGCTCTAGGGAGACCCAGTACTTC
TRBJ2-1 NA TRBV7-2 NA CASSLEVYQYNEQFF TGTGCCAGCAGCTTAGAGGTATACCAGTACAATGAGCAGTTCTTC
TRBJ1-2 medium-sized TRBV7-3 TRBD1 CASSDRSGGGYTF TGTGCCAGCAGCGATAGGTCAGGGGGTGGCTACACCTTC
TRBJ1-3 medium-sized TRBV30 TRBD1 CAWSPDRVGNTIYF TGTGCCTGGAGTCCAGACAGGGTTGGAAACACCATATATTTT
TRBJ2-2 medium-sized TRBV9 NA CASSADGNTGELFF TGTGCCAGCAGCGCGGACGGGAACACCGGGGAGCTGTTTTTT
TRBJ2-1 NA TRBV6-2/TRBV6-3 TRBD1 CASSEVGTGRNEQFF TGTGCCAGCAGTGAAGTGGGGACAGGTCGCAATGAGCAGTTCTTC
TRBJ1-2 NA TRBV11-2 NA CASSYTGGGAPCYTF TGTGCCAGCAGCTACACCGGCGGGGGGGCGCCTTGCTACACCTTC
TRBJ2-3 NA TRBV6-2/TRBV6-3 TRBD1 CASSYSGQGDTQYF TGTGCCAGCAGTTATTCCGGACAGGGTGATACGCAGTATTTT
TRBJ1-5 NA TRBV28 TRBD1 CASSPIRTGNNNQPQHF TGTGCCAGCAGTCCAATCCGGACAGGGAATAACAATCAGCCCCAGCATTTT
TRBJ2-7 NA TRBV20-1 NA CSAREQGYPYYEQYF TGCAGTGCTAGAGAGCAAGGGTACCCTTACTACGAGCAGTACTTC
TRBJ2-2 medium-sized TRBV2 NA CASGRGNTGELFF TGTGCCAGCGGTAGGGGTAACACCGGGGAGCTGTTTTTT
TRBJ2-1 medium-sized TRBV6-1 TRBD2 CASRTSGSETSSYNEQFF TGTGCCAGCAGGACTAGCGGGAGTGAAACCAGCTCCTACAATGAGCAGTTCTTC
TRBJ2-7 medium-sized TRBV28 TRBD2 CASSLWGSGREADEQYF TGTGCCAGCAGTTTATGGGGGTCTGGGCGGGAGGCCGATGAGCAGTACTTC
TRBJ2-7 NA TRBV19 NA CASSRRHGPTSSYDQYF TGTGCCAGTAGTCGAAGACATGGGCCAACGAGCTCCTACGATCAGTACTTC
TRBJ2-1 medium-sized TRBV2 NA CATYNHGGPYNEQFF TGTGCCACCTATAACCATGGGGGCCCCTACAATGAGCAGTTCTTC
TRBJ2-1 medium-sized TRBV2 TRBD1 CASSTDRGEQFF TGTGCCAGCAGTACAGACAGGGGTGAGCAGTTCTTC
TRBJ2-5 many TRBV7-3 NA CASSLKSGGLETQYF TGTGCCAGCAGCTTAAAATCTGGGGGGCTTGAGACCCAGTACTTC
TRBJ1-3 medium-sized TRBV6-2/TRBV6-3 NA CASSWDTLSGNTIYF TGTGCCAGCAGTTGGGACACTCTCTCTGGAAACACCATATATTTT
TRBJ2-7 medium-sized TRBV5-1 TRBD2 CASLPSGSRFDEQYF TGCGCCAGTCTACCTAGCGGGAGCCGGTTCGACGAGCAGTACTTC
TRBJ1-2 medium-sized TRBV4-2 NA CASSQALTEPYGYTF TGTGCCAGCAGCCAAGCTCTGACCGAGCCATATGGCTACACCTTC
TRBJ2-1 NA TRBV15 TRBD2 CATSQGGSIGEQFF TGTGCCACCAGTCAAGGCGGGAGCATAGGGGAGCAGTTCTTC
TRBJ2-1 medium-sized TRBV30 NA CAWTLHGGTWNNEQFF TGTGCCTGGACCCTCCATGGGGGGACTTGGAACAATGAGCAGTTCTTC
TRBJ1-4 many TRBV7-9 NA CASSWRETNEKLFF TGTGCCAGCAGCTGGCGGGAAACTAATGAAAAACTGTTTTTT
TRBJ2-7 once TRBV3-1 NA CASSQGRFYEQYF TGTGCCAGCAGCCAAGGCAGATTCTACGAGCAGTACTTC
TRBJ1-1 many TRBV5-5 NA CASSLQSANTEAFF TGTGCCAGCAGCTTGCAGTCAGCCAACACTGAAGCTTTCTTT
TRBJ2-2 medium-sized TRBV2 NA CASSLKSGSTGELFF TGTGCCAGCAGTCTCAAGTCGGGGTCCACCGGGGAGCTGTTTTTT
TRBJ2-1 NA TRBV19 NA CATSSLGSSYNEQFF TGTGCCACCTCGAGCCTGGGGAGCTCCTACAATGAGCAGTTCTTC
TRBJ2-7 medium-sized TRBV7-8 NA CASSPGGEQYF TGTGCCAGCAGCCCAGGCGGCGAGCAGTACTTC
TRBJ2-7 NA TRBV20-1 NA CSARPSSYEQYF TGCAGTGCTAGACCCAGCTCCTACGAGCAGTACTTC
TRBJ1-5 medium-sized TRBV4-1 NA CASSQVLGSNQPQHF TGCGCCAGCAGCCAAGTGCTTGGGTCCAATCAGCCCCAGCATTTT
TRBJ1-2 NA TRBV11-1 NA CASSLDSGARGYTF TGTGCCAGCAGCTTAGATTCCGGGGCCCGTGGCTACACCTTC
TRBJ1-3 NA TRBV12-3/TRBV12-4 NA CASSLKLGRNTIYF TGTGCCAGCAGTTTAAAGCTGGGTAGGAACACCATATATTTT
TRBJ2-2 many TRBV5-6 TRBD2 CASSLGTSGRELFF TGTGCCAGCAGCTTGGGGACTAGCGGCCGGGAGCTGTTTTTT
TRBJ1-2 medium-sized TRBV6-2/TRBV6-3 TRBD1 CASRRTGGIGEDTF TGTGCCAGCAGGAGGACAGGGGGCATTGGCGAGGACACCTTC
TRBJ2-1 medium-sized TRBV7-8 TRBD2 CASSQGTTKQEQFF TGTGCCAGCAGCCAAGGGACTACCAAACAGGAGCAGTTCTTC
TRBJ2-2 medium-sized TRBV6-1 NA CASSAQRDTGELFF TGTGCCAGCAGTGCACAGCGGGACACCGGGGAGCTGTTTTTT
TRBJ2-7 NA TRBV6-2/TRBV6-3 NA CASSSWNSYDQYF TGTGCCAGCAGTAGCTGGAACTCCTACGATCAGTACTTT
TRBJ2-2 NA TRBV2 NA CASSDASAANTGELFF TGTGCCAGCAGTGACGCCAGCGCTGCGAACACCGGGGAGCTGTTTTTT
TRBJ2-1 NA TRBV6-1 NA CASVPPGVEGAPGYYNEQFF TGTGCCAGCGTCCCACCAGGGGTAGAGGGAGCCCCCGGGTATTACAATGAGCAGTTCTTC
TRBJ1-2 medium-sized TRBV30 TRBD1 CAWKAKGQGPNYGYTF TGTGCCTGGAAAGCGAAGGGACAGGGCCCCAACTATGGCTACACCTTC
TRBJ2-7 medium-sized TRBV9 TRBD1 CASSVEQGYEQYF TGTGCCAGCAGCGTAGAACAGGGGTACGAGCAGTACTTC